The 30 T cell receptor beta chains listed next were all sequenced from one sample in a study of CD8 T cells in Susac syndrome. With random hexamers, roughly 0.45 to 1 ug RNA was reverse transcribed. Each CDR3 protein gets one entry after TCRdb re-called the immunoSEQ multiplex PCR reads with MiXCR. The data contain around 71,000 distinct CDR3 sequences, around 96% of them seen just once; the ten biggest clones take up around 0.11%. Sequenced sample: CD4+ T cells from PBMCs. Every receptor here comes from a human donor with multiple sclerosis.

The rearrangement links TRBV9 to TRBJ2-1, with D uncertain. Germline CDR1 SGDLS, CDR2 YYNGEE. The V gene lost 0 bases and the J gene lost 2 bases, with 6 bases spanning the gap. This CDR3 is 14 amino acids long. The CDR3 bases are TGTGCCAGCAGCGTAGGGACCGCCTACAATGAGCAGTTCTTC. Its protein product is CASSVGTAYNEQFF.

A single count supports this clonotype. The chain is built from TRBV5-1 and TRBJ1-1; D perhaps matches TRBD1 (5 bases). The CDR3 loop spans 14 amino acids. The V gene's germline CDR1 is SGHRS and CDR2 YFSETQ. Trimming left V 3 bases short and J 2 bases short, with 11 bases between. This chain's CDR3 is CASSSLRDNTEAFF. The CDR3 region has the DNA TGCGCCAGCAGCTCTCTCAGGGATAACACTGAAGCTTTCTTT.

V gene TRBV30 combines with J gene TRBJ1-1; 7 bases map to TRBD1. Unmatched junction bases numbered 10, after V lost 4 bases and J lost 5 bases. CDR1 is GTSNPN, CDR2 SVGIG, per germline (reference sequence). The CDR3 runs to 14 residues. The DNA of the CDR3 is TGTGCCTGGAACACCGGGACAGAAAGAACTGAAGCTTTCTTT. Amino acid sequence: CAWNTGTERTEAFF.

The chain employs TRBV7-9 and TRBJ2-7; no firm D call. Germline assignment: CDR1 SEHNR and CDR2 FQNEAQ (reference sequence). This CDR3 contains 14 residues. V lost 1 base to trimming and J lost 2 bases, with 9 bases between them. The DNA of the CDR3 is TGTGCCAGCAGCTTAGGGGATGCAGCCTACGAGCAGTACTTC. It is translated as CASSLGDAAYEQYF.

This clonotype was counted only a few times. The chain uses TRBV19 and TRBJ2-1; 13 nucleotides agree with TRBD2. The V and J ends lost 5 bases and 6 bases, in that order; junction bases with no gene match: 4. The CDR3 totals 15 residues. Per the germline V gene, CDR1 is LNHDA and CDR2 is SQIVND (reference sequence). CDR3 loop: CASSSLAGGRNEQFF. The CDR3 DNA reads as TGTGCCAGTAGTTCACTAGCGGGGGGGCGCAATGAGCAGTTCTTC.

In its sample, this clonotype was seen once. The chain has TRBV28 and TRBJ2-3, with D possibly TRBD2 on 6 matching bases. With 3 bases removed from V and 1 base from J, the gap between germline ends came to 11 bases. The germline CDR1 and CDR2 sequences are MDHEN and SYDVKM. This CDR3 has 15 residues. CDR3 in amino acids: CASSLGGGRTDTQYF. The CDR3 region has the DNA TGTGCCAGCAGTTTGGGCGGAGGGCGCACAGATACGCAGTATTTT.

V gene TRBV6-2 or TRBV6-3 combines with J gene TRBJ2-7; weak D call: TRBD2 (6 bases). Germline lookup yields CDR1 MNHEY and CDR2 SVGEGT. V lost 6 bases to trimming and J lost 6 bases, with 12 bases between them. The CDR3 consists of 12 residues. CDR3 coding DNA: TGTGCCAGCAGCCCACTAGCCCTCGAGCAGTACTTC. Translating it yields CASSPLALEQYF.

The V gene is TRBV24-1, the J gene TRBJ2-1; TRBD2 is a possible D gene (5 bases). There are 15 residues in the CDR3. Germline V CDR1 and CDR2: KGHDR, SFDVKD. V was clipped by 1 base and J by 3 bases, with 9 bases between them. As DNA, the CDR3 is TGTGCCACCAGTGATTTCCGGGGAAACTACAATGAGCAGTTCTTC. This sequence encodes CATSDFRGNYNEQFF.

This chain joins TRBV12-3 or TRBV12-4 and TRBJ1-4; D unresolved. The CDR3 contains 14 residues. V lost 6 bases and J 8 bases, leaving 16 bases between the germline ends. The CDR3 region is CASRPDTQGEKLFF. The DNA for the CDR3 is TGTGCCAGCAGACCTGACACCCAAGGGGAAAAACTGTTTTTT.

CDR3 sequence: CASSLALTGSYEQYF. The DNA for the CDR3 is TGTGCCAGCAGCTTGGCCCTAACAGGGTCCTACGAGCAGTACTTC. This chain joins TRBV27 and TRBJ2-7; a weak D match, TRBD1 (6 bases). This CDR3 has 15 amino acids. From germline, CDR1 is MNHEY and CDR2 SMNVEV (reference sequence). V gave up 6 bases and J gave up 1 base, with 16 bases separating them.

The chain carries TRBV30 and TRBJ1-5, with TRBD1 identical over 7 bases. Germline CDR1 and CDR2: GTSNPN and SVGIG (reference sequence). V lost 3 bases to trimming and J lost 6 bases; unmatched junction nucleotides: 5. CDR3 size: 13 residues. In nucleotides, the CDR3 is TGTGCCTGGAGCGGGTCAGGGGGTCAGCCCCAGCATTTT. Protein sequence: CAWSGSGGQPQHF.

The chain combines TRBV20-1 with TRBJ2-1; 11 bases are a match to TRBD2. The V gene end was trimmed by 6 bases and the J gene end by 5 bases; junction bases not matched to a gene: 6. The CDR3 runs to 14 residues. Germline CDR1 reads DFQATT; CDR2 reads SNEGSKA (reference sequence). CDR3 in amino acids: CSAQLAGADNEQFF. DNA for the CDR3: TGCAGTGCGCAACTAGCGGGGGCCGACAATGAGCAGTTCTTC.

The DNA of the CDR3 is TGTGCCAGCTCCCTAGGAGGCTGGACCGGGGAGCTGTTTTTT. As protein: CASSLGGWTGELFF. V and J are TRBV12-3 or TRBV12-4 and TRBJ2-2; TRBD2 might be the D (5 bases). CDR3 length: 14 amino acids. V shed 8 bases and J shed 5 bases, with 15 bases lying between them.

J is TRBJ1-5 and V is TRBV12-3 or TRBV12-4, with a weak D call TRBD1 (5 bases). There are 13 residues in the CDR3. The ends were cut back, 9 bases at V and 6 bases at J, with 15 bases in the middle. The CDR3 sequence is CASTGTSGQPQHF. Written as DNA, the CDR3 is TGTGCCAGTACCGGGACCAGCGGTCAGCCCCAGCATTTT.

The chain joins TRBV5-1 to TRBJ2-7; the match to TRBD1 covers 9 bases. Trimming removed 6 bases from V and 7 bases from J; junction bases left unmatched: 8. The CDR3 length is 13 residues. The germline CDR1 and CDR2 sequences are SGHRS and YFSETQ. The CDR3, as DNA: TGCGCCAGCAACGTGGGACAGGGAAGGGAGCAGTACTTC. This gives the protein CASNVGQGREQYF. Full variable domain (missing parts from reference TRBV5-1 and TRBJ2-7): KAGVTQTPRYLIKTRGQQVTLSCSPISGHRSVSWYQQTPGQGLQFLFEYFSETQRNKGNFPGRFSGRQFSNSRSEMNVSTLELGDSALYLCASNVGQGREQYFGPGTRLTVT.

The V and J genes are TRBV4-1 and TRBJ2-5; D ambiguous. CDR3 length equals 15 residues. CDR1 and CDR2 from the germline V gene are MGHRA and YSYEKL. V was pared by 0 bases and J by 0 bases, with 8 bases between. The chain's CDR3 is CASSQDLANQETQYF. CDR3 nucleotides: TGCGCCAGCAGCCAAGATCTTGCCAACCAAGAGACCCAGTACTTC.

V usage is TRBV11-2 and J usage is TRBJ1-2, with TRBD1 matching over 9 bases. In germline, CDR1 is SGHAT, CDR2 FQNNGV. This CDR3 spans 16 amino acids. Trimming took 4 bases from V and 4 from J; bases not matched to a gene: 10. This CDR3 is CASSSYGGDRVYGYTF. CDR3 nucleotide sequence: TGTGCCAGCAGCTCGTACGGCGGGGACAGGGTCTATGGCTACACCTTC.

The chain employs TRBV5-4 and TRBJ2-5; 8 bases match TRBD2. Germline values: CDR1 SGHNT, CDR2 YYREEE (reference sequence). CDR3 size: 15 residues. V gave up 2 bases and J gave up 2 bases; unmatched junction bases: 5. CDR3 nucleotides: TGTGCCAGCAGCTTTCACCCGGGGGGGCAAGAGACCCAGTACTTC. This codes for CASSFHPGGQETQYF. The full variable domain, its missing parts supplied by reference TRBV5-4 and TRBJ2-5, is ETGVTQSPTHLIKTRGQQVTLRCSSQSGHNTVSWYQQALGQGPQFIFQYYREEENGRGNFPPRFSGLQFPNYSSELNVNALELDDSALYLCASSFHPGGQETQYFGPGTRLLVL.

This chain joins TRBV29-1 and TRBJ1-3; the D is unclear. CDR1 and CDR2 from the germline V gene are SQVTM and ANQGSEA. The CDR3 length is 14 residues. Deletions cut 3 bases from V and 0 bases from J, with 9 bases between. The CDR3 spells CSVDQDGSGNTIYF. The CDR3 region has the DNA TGCAGCGTTGATCAGGACGGCTCTGGAAACACCATATATTTT.

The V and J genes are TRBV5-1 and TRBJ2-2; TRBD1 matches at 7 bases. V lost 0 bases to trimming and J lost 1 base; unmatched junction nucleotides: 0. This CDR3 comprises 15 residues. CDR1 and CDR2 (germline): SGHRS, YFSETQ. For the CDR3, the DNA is TGCGCCAGCAGCTTGGACAGGGGGAACACCGGGGAGCTGTTTTTT. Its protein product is CASSLDRGNTGELFF.

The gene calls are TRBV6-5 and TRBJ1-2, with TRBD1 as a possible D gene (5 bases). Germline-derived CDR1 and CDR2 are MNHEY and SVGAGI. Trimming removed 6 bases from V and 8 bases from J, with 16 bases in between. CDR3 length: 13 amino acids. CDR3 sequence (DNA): TGTGCCAGCAGCCCCGGGAGGGGAAGAGGCTACACCTTC. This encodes CASSPGRGRGYTF.

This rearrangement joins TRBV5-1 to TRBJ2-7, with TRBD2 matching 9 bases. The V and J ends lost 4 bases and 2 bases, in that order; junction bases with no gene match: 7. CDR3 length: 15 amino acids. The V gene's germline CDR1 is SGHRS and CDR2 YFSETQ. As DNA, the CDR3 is TGCGCCAGCAGCCCCCGGACTAGCGATGCCTACGAGCAGTACTTC. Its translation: CASSPRTSDAYEQYF.

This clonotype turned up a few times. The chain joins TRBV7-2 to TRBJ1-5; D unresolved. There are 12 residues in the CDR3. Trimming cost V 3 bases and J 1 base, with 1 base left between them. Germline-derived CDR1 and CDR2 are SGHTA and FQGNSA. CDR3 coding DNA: TGTGCCAGCAGCTTGAGCAATCAGCCCCAGCATTTT. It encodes CASSLSNQPQHF.

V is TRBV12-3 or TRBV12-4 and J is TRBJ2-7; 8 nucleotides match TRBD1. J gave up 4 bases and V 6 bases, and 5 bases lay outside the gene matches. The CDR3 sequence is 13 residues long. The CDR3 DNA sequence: TGTGCCAGCAGAGGACAGGGTGTATACGAGCAGTACTTC. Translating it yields CASRGQGVYEQYF.

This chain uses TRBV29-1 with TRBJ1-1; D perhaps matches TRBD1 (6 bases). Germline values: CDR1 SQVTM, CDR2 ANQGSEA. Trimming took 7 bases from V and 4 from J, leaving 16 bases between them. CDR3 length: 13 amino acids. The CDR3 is CSATIRGSTEAFF. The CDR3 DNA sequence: TGCAGCGCCACGATCAGGGGAAGCACTGAAGCTTTCTTT.

The CDR3 sequence is CASSVPSGTDTQYF. Here the CDR3 DNA reads TGTGCCAGCAGCGTACCCAGCGGCACAGATACGCAGTATTTT. The rearrangement links TRBV9 to TRBJ2-3; no reliable D call. Germline values: CDR1 SGDLS, CDR2 YYNGEE. Trimming took 1 base from V and 1 from J, leaving 7 bases between them. This CDR3 has 14 amino acids.

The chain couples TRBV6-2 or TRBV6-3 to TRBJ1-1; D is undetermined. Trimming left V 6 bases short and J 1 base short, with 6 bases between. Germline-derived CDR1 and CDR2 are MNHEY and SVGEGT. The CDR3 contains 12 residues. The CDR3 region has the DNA TGTGCCAGCAGAGAGTGGAACACTGAAGCTTTCTTT. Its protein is CASREWNTEAFF.

This CDR3 reads CASSRDPRSSYF. CDR3 in DNA: TGTGCCAGCAGTAGGGACCCAAGGTCTTCGTACTTC. V and J are TRBV12-3 or TRBV12-4 and TRBJ2-7; D tentatively reads TRBD1 or TRBD2 (5 bases each). The CDR3 is made up of 12 amino acids. Trimming left V 5 bases short and J 12 bases short, with 17 bases between.

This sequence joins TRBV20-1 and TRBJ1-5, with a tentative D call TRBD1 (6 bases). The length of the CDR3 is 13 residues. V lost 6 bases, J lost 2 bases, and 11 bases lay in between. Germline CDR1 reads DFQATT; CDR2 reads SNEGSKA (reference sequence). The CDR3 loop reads CSARTARNQPQHF. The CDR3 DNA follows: TGCAGTGCCAGGACAGCCCGCAATCAGCCCCAGCATTTT.

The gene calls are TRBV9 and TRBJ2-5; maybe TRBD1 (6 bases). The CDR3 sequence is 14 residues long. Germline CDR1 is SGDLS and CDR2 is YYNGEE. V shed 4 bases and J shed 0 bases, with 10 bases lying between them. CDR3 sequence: CASSSRDNQETQYF. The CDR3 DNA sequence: TGTGCCAGCAGCAGCCGGGACAACCAAGAGACCCAGTACTTC.